These T cell receptor beta chains were read from a single sample in a study of T cell responses to AZD1222 COVID-19 vaccine. Sequenced by immunoSEQ multiplex PCR; TCRdb stores in-frame clones only, minus some. This sample has under 95,000 clones, with around 90% found just once. Sequences were derived from peripheral blood, sampled on day 0 of AZD1222 vaccination. The receptors were sampled from an adult in good health. Each CDR3 is given with its conserved first and last residue. D genes are given only for firm matches.

d_gene | j_gene | v_gene | len | CDR3nt | CDR3aa
TRBD1 | TRBJ2-7 | TRBV7-9 | 16 | TGTGCCAGCAGCTTAGAGGGGACAGGGGACCTATACGAGCAGTACTTC | CASSLEGTGDLYEQYF
. | TRBJ1-5 | TRBV30 | 14 | TGTGCCTGGGAGGTGGGTAATGGGAATCAGCCCCAGCATTTT | CAWEVGNGNQPQHF
. | TRBJ1-4 | TRBV7-2 | 15 | TGTGCCAGCAGCTTAACCCGGGAGTTCAATGAAAAACTGTTTTTT | CASSLTREFNEKLFF
. | TRBJ2-7 | TRBV5-1 | 14 | TGCGCCAGCAACCACGACATTAGGGGCGCCGAGCAGTACTTC | CASNHDIRGAEQYF
TRBD1 | TRBJ2-7 | TRBV29-1 | 14 | TGCAGCGTCCTTGCCGGGACAGCCTCCTACGAGCAGTACTTC | CSVLAGTASYEQYF
. | TRBJ1-2 | TRBV6-2/TRBV6-3 | 13 | TGTGCCAGCAGTTTGGGCCGTTCCTATGGCTACACCTTC | CASSLGRSYGYTF
. | TRBJ1-2 | TRBV27 | 15 | TGTGCCAGCAGACCGTCCGGGACATTGTACTATGGCTACACCTTC | CASRPSGTLYYGYTF
TRBD1 | TRBJ2-1 | TRBV7-9 | 15 | TGTGCCAGCAGCTTAGGGACAGGGAACGGGGATGAGCAGTTCTTC | CASSLGTGNGDEQFF
TRBD2 | TRBJ2-3 | TRBV25-1 | 15 | TGTGCCAGCAGTACCTCGGGACTAGCGACAGATACGCAGTATTTT | CASSTSGLATDTQYF
. | TRBJ1-1 | TRBV30 | 12 | TGTGCCTGGAAGGTAGGAGACACTGAAGCCTTCTTT | CAWKVGDTEAFF
. | TRBJ1-5 | TRBV16 | 16 | TGTGCCAGCAGCCAAGGGGTGGAGGGCAGCAATCAGCCCCAGCATTTT | CASSQGVEGSNQPQHF
. | TRBJ1-1 | TRBV5-6 | 14 | TGTGCCAGCAGCCCGTTTGGAACGAACACTGAAGCTTTCTTT | CASSPFGTNTEAFF
. | TRBJ2-7 | TRBV6-5 | 13 | TGTGCCAGCAGCCCCGCCATCAGCTACGAGCAGTACTTC | CASSPAISYEQYF
TRBD1 | TRBJ1-1 | TRBV27 | 17 | TGTGCCAGCAGTTTATCTCCCGGGACAGGGGCGTACGCTGAAGCTTTCTTT | CASSLSPGTGAYAEAFF
TRBD1 | TRBJ2-6 | TRBV30 | 16 | TGTGCCTATCCGGACAGGGGAGACTCTGGGGCCAACGTCCTGACTTTC | CAYPDRGDSGANVLTF
. | TRBJ1-1 | TRBV10-3 | 13 | TGTGCCATAGTGGCTGCCGGGGGGACTGAAGCTTTCTTT | CAIVAAGGTEAFF
. | TRBJ1-6 | TRBV3-1/TRBV3-2 | 15 | TGTGCCAGCAGCCAGGCAGGGATGGCTAATTCACCCCTCCACTTT | CASSQAGMANSPLHF
. | TRBJ2-5 | TRBV2 | 14 | TGTGCCAGCAGTGCGGCTAGGCGCCAAGAGACCCAGTACTTC | CASSAARRQETQYF
. | TRBJ1-1 | TRBV7-3 | 13 | TGTGCCAGCAGCTTACAAGGGAACACTGAAGCTTTCTTT | CASSLQGNTEAFF
. | TRBJ1-2 | TRBV11-2 | 14 | TGTGCCAGCAGCTTAATGGCACAGCGGCATGGCTACACCTTC | CASSLMAQRHGYTF
TRBD2 | TRBJ2-1 | TRBV9 | 13 | TGTGCCAGCAGCGCTAGACTAGCTTCTGAGCAGTTCTTC | CASSARLASEQFF
. | TRBJ2-7 | TRBV27 | 15 | TGTGCCAGCAGTTCACACATATCCTCGCGCTACGAGCAGTACTTC | CASSSHISSRYEQYF
TRBD1 | TRBJ1-2 | TRBV5-1 | 14 | TGCGCCAGCAGCTTGGGACAGGGGGCTGGAGGCTACACCTTC | CASSLGQGAGGYTF
TRBD2 | TRBJ2-3 | TRBV7-3 | 15 | TGTGCCAGCAGCACTCGGGGGGTTGGCACAGATACGCAGTATTTT | CASSTRGVGTDTQYF